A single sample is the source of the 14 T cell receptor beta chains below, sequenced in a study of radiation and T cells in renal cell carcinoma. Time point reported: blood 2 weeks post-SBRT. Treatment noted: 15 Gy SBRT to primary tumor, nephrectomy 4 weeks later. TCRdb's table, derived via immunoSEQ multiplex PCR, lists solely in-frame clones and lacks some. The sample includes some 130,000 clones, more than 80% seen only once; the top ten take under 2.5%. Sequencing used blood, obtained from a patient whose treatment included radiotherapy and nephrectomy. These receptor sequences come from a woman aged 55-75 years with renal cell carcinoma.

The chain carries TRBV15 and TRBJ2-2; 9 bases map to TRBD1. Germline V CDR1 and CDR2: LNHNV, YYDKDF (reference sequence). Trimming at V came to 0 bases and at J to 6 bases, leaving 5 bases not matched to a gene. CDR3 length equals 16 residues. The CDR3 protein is CATSRDARQGAGELFF. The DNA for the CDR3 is TGTGCCACCAGCAGAGATGCGAGACAGGGGGCCGGGGAGCTGTTTTTT.

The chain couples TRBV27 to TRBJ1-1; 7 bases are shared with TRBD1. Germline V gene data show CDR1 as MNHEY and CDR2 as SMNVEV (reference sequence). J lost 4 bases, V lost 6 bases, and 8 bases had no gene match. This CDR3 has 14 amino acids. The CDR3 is CASSLRQGFTEAFF. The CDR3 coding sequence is TGTGCCAGCAGCCTTCGACAGGGTTTCACTGAAGCTTTCTTT.

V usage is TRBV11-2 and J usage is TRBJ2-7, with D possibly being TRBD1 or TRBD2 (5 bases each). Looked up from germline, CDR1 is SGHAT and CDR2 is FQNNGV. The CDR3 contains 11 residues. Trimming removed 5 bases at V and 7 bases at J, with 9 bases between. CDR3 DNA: TGTGCCAGCAGCCGCTGGGGGGAGCAGTACTTC. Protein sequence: CASSRWGEQYF.

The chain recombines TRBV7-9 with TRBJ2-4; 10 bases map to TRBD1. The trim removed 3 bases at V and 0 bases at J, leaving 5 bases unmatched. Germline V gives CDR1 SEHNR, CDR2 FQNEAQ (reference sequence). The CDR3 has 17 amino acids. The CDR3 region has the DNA TGTGCCAGCAGCTTCGGGACAGGGGAATTAGCCAAAAACATTCAGTACTTC. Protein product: CASSFGTGELAKNIQYF. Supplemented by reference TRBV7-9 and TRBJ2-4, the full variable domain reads DTGVSQNPRHKITKRGQNVTFRCDPISEHNRLYWYRQTLGQGPEFLTYFQNEAQLEKSRLLSDRFSAERPKGSFSTLEIQRTEQGDSAMYLCASSFGTGELAKNIQYFGAGTRLSVL.

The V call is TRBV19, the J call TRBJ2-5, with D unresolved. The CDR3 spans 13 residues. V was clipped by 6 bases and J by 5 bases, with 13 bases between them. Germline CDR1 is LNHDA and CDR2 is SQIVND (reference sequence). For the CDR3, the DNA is TGTGCCAGTAGAGGCGAGGCGGAGGAGACCCAGTACTTC. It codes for CASRGEAEETQYF. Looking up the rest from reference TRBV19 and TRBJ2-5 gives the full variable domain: DGGITQSPKYLFRKEGQNVTLSCEQNLNHDAMYWYRQDPGQGLRLIYYSQIVNDFQKGDIAEGYSVSREKKESFPLTVTSAQKNPTAFYLCASRGEAEETQYFGPGTRLLVL.

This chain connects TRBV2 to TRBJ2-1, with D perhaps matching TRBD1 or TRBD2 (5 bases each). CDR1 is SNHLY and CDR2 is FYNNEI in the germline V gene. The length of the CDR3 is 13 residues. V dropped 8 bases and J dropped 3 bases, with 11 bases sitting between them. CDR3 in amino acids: CASHRDDYNEQFF. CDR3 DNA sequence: TGTGCCAGCCACCGGGACGACTACAATGAGCAGTTCTTC.

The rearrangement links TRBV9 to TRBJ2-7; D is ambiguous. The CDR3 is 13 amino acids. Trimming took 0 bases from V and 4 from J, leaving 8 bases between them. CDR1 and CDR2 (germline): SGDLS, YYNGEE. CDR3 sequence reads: CASSVGPVYEQYF. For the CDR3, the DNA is TGTGCCAGCAGCGTAGGTCCGGTTTACGAGCAGTACTTC.

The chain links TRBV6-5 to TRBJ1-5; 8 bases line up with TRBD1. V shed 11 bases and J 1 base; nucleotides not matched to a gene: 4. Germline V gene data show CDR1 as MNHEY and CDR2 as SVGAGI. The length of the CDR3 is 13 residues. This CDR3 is CASRQGSNQPQHF. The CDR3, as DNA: TGTGCCTCACGACAGGGGAGCAATCAGCCCCAGCATTTT.

In DNA form, the CDR3 reads TGTGCCAGTAGTATTATCAGCGAGAGCTCCTACGAGCAGTACTTC. It codes for CASSIISESSYEQYF. V usage is TRBV19 and J usage is TRBJ2-7; no clear D. The V gene's germline CDR1 is LNHDA and CDR2 SQIVND (reference sequence). The germline V and J ends were trimmed by 3 bases and 0 bases, with 12 bases remaining between them. CDR3 length: 15 amino acids.

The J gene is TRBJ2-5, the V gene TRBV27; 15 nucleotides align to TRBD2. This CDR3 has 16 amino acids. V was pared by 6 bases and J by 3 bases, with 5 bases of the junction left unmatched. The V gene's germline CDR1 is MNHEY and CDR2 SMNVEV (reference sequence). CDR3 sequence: CASSPRTSGGEETQYF. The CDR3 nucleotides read TGTGCCAGCAGCCCACGGACTAGCGGGGGGGAAGAGACCCAGTACTTC.

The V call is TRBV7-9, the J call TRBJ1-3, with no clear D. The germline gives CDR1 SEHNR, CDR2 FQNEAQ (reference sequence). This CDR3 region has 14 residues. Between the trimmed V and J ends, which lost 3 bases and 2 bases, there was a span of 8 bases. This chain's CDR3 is CASSFSSAGNTIYF. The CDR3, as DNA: TGTGCCAGCAGCTTCAGCTCCGCTGGAAACACCATATATTTT.

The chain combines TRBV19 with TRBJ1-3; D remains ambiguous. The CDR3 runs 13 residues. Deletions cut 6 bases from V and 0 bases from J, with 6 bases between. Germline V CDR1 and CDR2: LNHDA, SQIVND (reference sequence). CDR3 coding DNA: TGTGCCAGTAGAGCCCTCTCTGGAAACACCATATATTTT. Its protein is CASRALSGNTIYF.

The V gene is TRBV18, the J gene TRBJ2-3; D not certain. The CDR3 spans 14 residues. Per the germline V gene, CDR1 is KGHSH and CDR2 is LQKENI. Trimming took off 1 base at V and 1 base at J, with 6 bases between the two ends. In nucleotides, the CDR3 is TGTGCCAGCTCACCACGTCAGGGCACAGATACGCAGTATTTT. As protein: CASSPRQGTDTQYF.

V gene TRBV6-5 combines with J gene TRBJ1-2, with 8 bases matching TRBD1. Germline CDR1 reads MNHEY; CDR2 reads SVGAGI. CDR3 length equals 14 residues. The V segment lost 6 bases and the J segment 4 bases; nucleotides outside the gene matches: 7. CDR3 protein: CASSRDRIIYGYTF. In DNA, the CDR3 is TGTGCCAGCAGCCGGGACAGGATAATCTATGGCTACACCTTC.